Below, 7 T cell receptor beta chains from the same sample are listed, as sequenced in a study of cytomegalovirus exposure and HLA in healthy donors. PCR amplification relied on 60 Vbeta primers (plus 13 Jbeta primers). Produced via immunoSEQ multiplex PCR; TCRdb's table is partial and in-frame only. The sample contains about 68,000 clones, about 81% of which appear only once. Sequencing input: PBMCs. Source of these receptors: a human donor in good health.

The chain joins TRBV7-2 to TRBJ1-2; possibly TRBD1 for D (6 bases). V was shortened by 5 bases and J by 5 bases, with 12 bases between the two germline ends. Germline-derived CDR1 and CDR2 are SGHTA and FQGNSA. The CDR3 has 13 residues. CDR3 sequence (DNA): TGTGCCAGCAGCGCACAGGGAATATATGGCTACACCTTC. Translated, it gives CASSAQGIYGYTF. Full variable domain (remainder filled in from reference TRBV7-2 and TRBJ1-2): GAGVSQSPSNKVTEKGKDVELRCDPISGHTALYWYRQSLGQGLEFLIYFQGNSAPDKSGLPSDRFSAERTGGSVSTLTIQRTQQEDSAVYLCASSAQGIYGYTFGSGTRLTVV.

In this sample, this clone turned up once. The J gene is TRBJ2-1, the V gene TRBV19; 10 positions agree with TRBD2. Germline-derived CDR1 and CDR2 are LNHDA and SQIVND (reference sequence). CDR3 length: 16 residues. V lost 5 bases and J lost 7; bases outside the gene matches: 11. DNA of the CDR3: TGTGCCAGTAGTCCCCCCTCTAGCGGGGGAACGAATGAGCAGTTCTTC. It translates to CASSPPSSGGTNEQFF.

J is TRBJ2-7 and V is TRBV18; D might be TRBD1 (6 bases). The CDR3 is made up of 14 amino acids. Between the trimmed V and J ends, which lost 8 bases and 6 bases, there was a span of 20 bases. From germline, CDR1 is KGHSH and CDR2 LQKENI. The CDR3 reads CASKTHRDQGEQYF. In DNA, the CDR3 is TGTGCCAGCAAAACTCACAGGGATCAAGGCGAGCAGTACTTC.

V usage is TRBV5-1 and J usage is TRBJ2-1, with TRBD2 matching 14 bases. Trimming cost V 1 base and J 10 bases; bases outside gene matches: 13. Germline V gives CDR1 SGHRS, CDR2 YFSETQ. The CDR3 length is 18 residues. In DNA, the CDR3 is TGCGCCAGCAGCTTGTCGACTAGCGGGGGGGTTATTTCCAACGAGCAGTTCTTC. Protein: CASSLSTSGGVISNEQFF.

This sequence joins TRBV19 and TRBJ2-2, with D possibly TRBD2 on 6 matching bases. Trimming pared 7 bases from V and 3 bases from J, leaving 18 bases between. The germline V gene has CDR1 LNHDA and CDR2 SQIVND (reference sequence). The CDR3 totals 16 residues. CDR3 loop: CASTLLPGGHTGELFF. For the CDR3, the DNA is TGTGCCAGTACCCTCCTCCCCGGGGGTCACACCGGGGAGCTGTTTTTT.

The gene calls are TRBV9 and TRBJ2-5, with D maybe TRBD1 (6 bases). Germline CDR1 is SGDLS and CDR2 is YYNGEE. The CDR3 is 14 residues long. The V end lost 0 bases, the J end lost 5 bases, and 11 bases lay between the germline ends. CDR3: CASSVVAGDETQYF. Here the CDR3 DNA reads TGTGCCAGCAGCGTAGTGGCAGGGGATGAGACCCAGTACTTC.

The V call is TRBV7-9, the J call TRBJ1-3, with 7 bases aligning to TRBD1. Germline V gene data show CDR1 as SEHNR and CDR2 as FQNEAQ (reference sequence). After removal of 5 bases from V and 7 bases from J, the junction contained 11 bases not matched to a gene. The CDR3 consists of 15 residues. The DNA of the CDR3 is TGTGCCAGCAGCCCCTCTGGAGGGGGCCGGAACACCATATATTTT. Residues: CASSPSGGGRNTIYF.